The next 9 T cell receptor beta chains were all read from a single sample in a study of T-cell reconstitution after alpha-beta-depleted transplantation in children. Preparation of the TCRbeta library was carried out with unique molecular identifiers. TCRdb passed the PCR reads through MiXCR, listing each CDR3 protein once. The data hold 280,000 or so distinct CDR3 sequences, with approximately 10% observed a single time. The material was peripheral blood, obtained 180 days after TCRalphabeta/CD19-depleted stem cell transplant. These receptors were taken from a male patient aged 2 to 10 who had a stem cell transplant for chronic granulomatous disease, so the T cells may come from the graft donor.

This chain uses TRBV7-8 with TRBJ2-3; D possibly corresponds to TRBD2 (6 bases). V was trimmed by 5 bases and J by 2 bases, leaving 14 bases between them. The CDR3 spans 15 residues. The germline CDR1 and CDR2 sequences are SGHVS and FQNEAQ. CDR3 sequence: CASSLGLSVTDTQYF. In DNA, the CDR3 is TGTGCCAGCAGCCTAGGACTATCGGTCACAGATACGCAGTATTTT. Complete variable domain (other parts from reference TRBV7-8 and TRBJ2-3): GAGVSQSPRYKVAKRGQDVALRCDPISGHVSLFWYQQALGQGPEFLTYFQNEAQLDKSGLPSDRFFAERPEGSVSTLKIQRTQQEDSAVYLCASSLGLSVTDTQYFGPGTRLTVL.

This clonotype was counted only a few times. The chain couples TRBV12-3 or TRBV12-4 to TRBJ2-7; D unresolved. V dropped 7 bases and J dropped 7 bases, with 11 bases sitting between them. This CDR3 has 11 residues. The CDR3 is CASKLRKEQYF. The CDR3 DNA reads TGTGCCAGCAAATTACGCAAAGAGCAGTACTTC.

At least ten counts were recorded for this clonotype. The chain carries TRBV30 and TRBJ2-5; the D gene is possibly TRBD2 (6 bases). V was clipped by 1 base and J by 2 bases, with 8 bases between them. CDR3 length equals 13 residues. Germline loops: CDR1 GTSNPN, CDR2 SVGIG (reference sequence). As DNA, the CDR3 is TGTGCCTGGAGTGAGGGAGGACAAGAGACCCAGTACTTC. This gives the protein CAWSEGGQETQYF.

About this clonotype: A much more abundant neighbour one base away suggests this may be a read error. This chain joins TRBV29-1 and TRBJ2-7, with a possible D match to TRBD2 (5 bases). The germline CDR1 and CDR2 sequences are SQVTM and ANQGSEA. The CDR3 sequence is 15 residues long. CDR3 amino acids: CSVERIRGEIYEQSF. The CDR3 nucleotides are TGCAGCGTGGAACGGATTCGGGGAGAGATTTACGAGCAGTCCTTC.

In its sample, this clonotype was seen many times. The chain combines TRBV12-3 or TRBV12-4 with TRBJ2-5; maybe TRBD1 (5 bases). V was trimmed by 3 bases and J by 1 base, leaving 9 bases between them. CDR3 length equals 14 residues. Here the CDR3 reads CASSFKDTQETQYF. CDR3 sequence (DNA): TGTGCCAGCAGTTTCAAGGACACCCAAGAGACCCAGTACTTC.

The gene calls are TRBV12-3 or TRBV12-4 and TRBJ2-3; the match to TRBD2 covers 8 bases. This CDR3 contains 15 residues. V gave up 5 bases and J gave up 5 bases; unmatched junction bases: 9. CDR3 DNA: TGTGCCAGCAGTCCCTGGCGGGGGGAGGGAGATACGCAGTATTTT. Translation: CASSPWRGEGDTQYF.

This clonotype was detected ten times or more. The rearrangement uses TRBV7-9 and TRBJ2-7, with D possibly matching TRBD2 (6 bases). V was cut by 1 base and J by 2 bases, with 15 bases left in between. CDR1 and CDR2 from the germline V gene are SEHNR and FQNEAQ (reference sequence). This CDR3 spans 16 amino acids. This chain's CDR3 is CASSLELGDSAYEQYF. DNA for the CDR3: TGTGCCAGCAGCTTAGAGTTGGGGGACTCGGCCTACGAGCAGTACTTC.

This clonotype was observed many times. The V and J genes are TRBV28 and TRBJ2-7, with 9 bases that match TRBD1. In germline, CDR1 is MDHEN, CDR2 SYDVKM. J gave up 2 bases and V 8 bases, and 4 bases lay outside the gene matches. The CDR3 spans 13 residues. The CDR3 region is CASATGGTYEQYF. DNA of the CDR3: TGTGCCAGCGCGACAGGGGGGACCTACGAGCAGTACTTC.

Many counts were recorded for this clonotype. The rearrangement joins TRBV29-1 to TRBJ2-7, with TRBD2 matching 10 bases. CDR1 SQVTM and CDR2 ANQGSEA come from the germline V gene. The CDR3 extends over 14 amino acids. Trimming took 5 bases from V and 4 from J; bases not matched to a gene: 8. The CDR3 bases are TGCAGCGTTTATCAGCGGGAGGGTCCTTACGAGCAGTACTTC. Its translation is CSVYQREGPYEQYF.